This TCR beta chain was observed in a study of CD4 and CD8 cells across lung adenocarcinoma regions. In germline, CDR1 is MNHNS, CDR2 SASEGT. V was trimmed by 6 bases and J by 5 bases, leaving 16 bases between them. The CDR3 has 14 residues. TCRdb recomputed calls from the PCR reads with MiXCR, one row per CDR3 protein. The profile covers nearly 7,000 distinct CDR3 sequences, with roughly 54% appearing a single time and around 40% taken by the ten largest. By proportion, this clonotype is large. Localized lung adenocarcinoma, a non-small cell lung cancer, affected the donors. The V call is TRBV6-1, the J call TRBJ2-5; D gene uncertain. Sequencing was performed on CD8+ T cells from the center of a lung tumor. The receptor's source is a male donor with lung adenocarcinoma. The CD4 and CD8 labels of this study may be unreliable. The DNA of the CDR3 is TGTGCCAGCAGCAAGACTCTCAACGCGGAGACCCAGTACTTC. Protein product: CASSKTLNAETQYF.